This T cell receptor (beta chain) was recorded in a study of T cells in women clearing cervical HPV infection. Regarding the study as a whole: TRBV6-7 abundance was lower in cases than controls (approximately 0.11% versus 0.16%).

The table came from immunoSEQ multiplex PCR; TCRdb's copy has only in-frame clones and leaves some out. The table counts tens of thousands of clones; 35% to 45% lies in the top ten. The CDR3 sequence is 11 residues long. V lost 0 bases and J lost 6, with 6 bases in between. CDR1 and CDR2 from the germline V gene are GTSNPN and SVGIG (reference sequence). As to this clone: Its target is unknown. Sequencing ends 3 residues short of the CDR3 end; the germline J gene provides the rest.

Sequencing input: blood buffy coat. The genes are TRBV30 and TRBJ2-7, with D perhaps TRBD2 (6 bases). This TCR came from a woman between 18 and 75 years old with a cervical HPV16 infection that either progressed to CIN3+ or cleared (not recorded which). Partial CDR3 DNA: TGTGCCTGGAGTGTACTAGCCGAG. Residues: CAWSVLAE. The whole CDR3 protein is CAWSVLAEQYF.